This paragraph reports one TCR beta chain. Cohort placement rested on clinical history that participants reported themselves. This record belongs to a study of blood T cell repertoires in COVID-19. The CDR3 has 13 residues. With V trimmed by 5 bases and J by 7 bases, 7 bases remained unmatched. As handled by the study authors: Reference gene primers were amplified, and this amplification served to estimate nucleated cell counts. Using immunoSEQ multiplex PCR, the repertoire was profiled, and TCRdb retains in-frame clones only, with some absent. That table supplies the V and J calls and clone size; D and trimming were determined from the DNA. This table has under 300,000 clones, around 87% appearing once.

Sample: PBMCs or T cells enriched from blood (not recorded which). The clonotype comes from a woman under 40 with acute COVID-19. This sequence joins TRBV12-3 or TRBV12-4 and TRBJ1-2; 7 bases agree with TRBD1. CDR3 DNA: TGTGCCAGCAGTCCGACAGGGTTGGGTGGCTACACCTTC. As protein: CASSPTGLGGYTF.